The 29 T cell receptor beta chains reported below all come from one sample, sequenced in a study of T cell responses to AZD1222 COVID-19 vaccine. Sequencing was performed with immunoSEQ multiplex PCR; in TCRdb, only in-frame clones are kept and a portion is missing. The sample lists about 140,000 clones, approximately 87% occurring once. Sequenced here: peripheral blood, sampled 28 days after the second AZD1222 dose. The receptors come from an adult who received the AZD1222 COVID-19 vaccine.

CDR3 nucleotide sequence: TGTGCCAGTAGTAAACAGGGTCGGCATGAGCAGTTCTTC. Amino acids: CASSKQGRHEQFF. This rearrangement joins TRBV19 to TRBJ2-1; tentative D call: TRBD1 (6 bases). V was cut by 4 bases and J by 8 bases, with 12 bases left in between. Per the germline V gene, CDR1 is LNHDA and CDR2 is SQIVND (reference sequence). The CDR3 has 13 amino acids.

The CDR3 reads CAISESIGGRDTEAFF. In DNA, the CDR3 is TGTGCCATCAGTGAGTCGATCGGGGGGCGAGACACTGAAGCTTTCTTT. The rearrangement uses TRBV10-3 and TRBJ1-1; possible D gene TRBD1, 6 bases. Germline V gene data show CDR1 as ENHRY and CDR2 as SYGVKD. Trimming took 0 bases from V and 3 from J, leaving 14 bases between them. This CDR3 spans 16 amino acids.

The count of this clone is one. The chain combines TRBV15 with TRBJ2-3; no clear D gene. Germline loops: CDR1 LNHNV, CDR2 YYDKDF (reference sequence). The V end lost 1 base, the J end lost 0 bases, and 5 bases lay between the germline ends. The CDR3 contains 14 residues. CDR3 sequence reads: CATSRGASTDTQYF. The DNA of the CDR3 is TGTGCCACCAGCAGAGGGGCTAGCACAGATACGCAGTATTTT.

The V and J genes are TRBV7-2 and TRBJ1-2; D is perhaps TRBD1 (5 bases). V was shortened by 5 bases and J by 7 bases, with 17 bases between the two germline ends. This CDR3 comprises 14 residues. Germline V gene data show CDR1 as SGHTA and CDR2 as FQGNSA. The CDR3 here is CASSPQALEGGYTF. The CDR3 nucleotides read TGTGCCAGCAGCCCACAGGCTCTAGAGGGTGGCTACACCTTC.

The J gene is TRBJ2-3, the V gene TRBV5-5; D is undetermined. Deletions cut 5 bases from V and 4 bases from J, with 11 bases between. The CDR3 runs to 13 residues. Germline values: CDR1 SGHKS, CDR2 YYEKEE (reference sequence). The CDR3 DNA reads as TGTGCCAGCAGAGTTGGACCGCCAGATACGCAGTATTTT. It codes for CASRVGPPDTQYF.

V and J are TRBV6-6 and TRBJ2-5; the D gene is possibly TRBD1 (5 bases). V lost 6 bases to trimming and J lost 2 bases, with 13 bases between them. The CDR3 is made up of 14 amino acids. The germline V gene encodes CDR1 MNHNY and CDR2 SVGAGI (reference sequence). CDR3 sequence (DNA): TGTGCCAGCAGCCCTACCCGACAGCAAGAGACCCAGTACTTC. Translating gives CASSPTRQQETQYF.

The chain uses TRBV11-2 and TRBJ1-4, with D tentatively TRBD1 (6 bases). V dropped 4 bases and J dropped 2 bases, with 14 bases sitting between them. The CDR3 extends over 16 amino acids. Per the germline V gene, CDR1 is SGHAT and CDR2 is FQNNGV. CDR3 coding DNA: TGTGCCAGCAGCTCGGGGGGGCCCACCACTAATGAAAAACTGTTTTTT. Amino acids: CASSSGGPTTNEKLFF.

This clone showed up just once. The J gene is TRBJ1-2, the V gene TRBV7-6; D not resolved. The germline gives CDR1 SGHVS, CDR2 FNYEAQ. V lost 3 bases, J lost 2 bases, and 7 bases lay in between. The CDR3 covers 13 residues. CDR3 DNA: TGTGCCAGCAGCTTGGGTAGGAACTATGGCTACACCTTC. Its protein product is CASSLGRNYGYTF.

This chain uses TRBV6-5 with TRBJ1-6; D is uncertain. Germline V gene lookup returns CDR1 MNHEY and CDR2 SVGAGI. This CDR3 is built from 14 residues. The V and J ends lost 6 bases and 7 bases respectively, with 13 bases between them. The CDR3 is CASSSGRANSPLHF. Here the CDR3 DNA reads TGTGCCAGCAGCTCCGGGAGGGCGAATTCACCCCTCCACTTT.

V is TRBV6-1 and J is TRBJ1-5; D is undetermined. Germline loops: CDR1 MNHNS, CDR2 SASEGT. This CDR3 comprises 13 residues. With 1 base removed from V and 11 bases from J, the gap between germline ends came to 12 bases. The CDR3 here is CASSEEGYLSQHF. In DNA, the CDR3 is TGTGCCAGCAGTGAAGAAGGATACTTGTCCCAGCATTTT.

The chain carries TRBV4-1 and TRBJ1-1; 10 positions agree with TRBD1. This CDR3 comprises 15 residues. V was clipped by 4 bases and J by 3 bases; unmatched bases: 5. CDR1 and CDR2 (germline): MGHRA, YSYEKL. Written as DNA, the CDR3 is TGCGCCAGCAGCCCCCTGGGACAGGGGCACACTGAAGCTTTCTTT. Its translation: CASSPLGQGHTEAFF.

The rearrangement uses TRBV5-6 and TRBJ2-1; D gene ambiguous. The CDR3 spans 14 residues. Germline V gene sequence: CDR1 SGHDT, CDR2 YYEEEE. Trimming took 4 bases from V and 2 from J, leaving 10 bases between them. The chain's CDR3 is CASSVYGPYNEQFF. CDR3 sequence (DNA): TGTGCCAGCAGCGTTTACGGACCCTACAATGAGCAGTTCTTC.

V is TRBV30 and J is TRBJ1-6, with D unresolved. The CDR3 covers 15 residues. Per the germline V gene, CDR1 is GTSNPN and CDR2 is SVGIG (reference sequence). V was pared by 4 bases and J by 4 bases, with 14 bases between. CDR3 region: CAWNAGVLYNSPLHF. The CDR3 DNA sequence: TGTGCCTGGAACGCAGGTGTCCTTTATAATTCACCCCTCCACTTT.

V gene TRBV18 combines with J gene TRBJ1-1; 10 positions match TRBD1. From germline, CDR1 is KGHSH and CDR2 LQKENI. After removal of 5 bases from V and 8 bases from J, the junction contained 8 bases not matched to a gene. The CDR3 extends over 14 amino acids. This CDR3 is CASSAGQGTSEAFF. The CDR3 coding sequence is TGTGCCAGCTCAGCGGGACAGGGGACCTCCGAAGCTTTCTTT.

The chain joins TRBV9 to TRBJ1-1; 9 bases map to TRBD1. Trimming cost V 5 bases and J 3 bases; bases outside gene matches: 5. Germline CDR1 is SGDLS and CDR2 is YYNGEE. The CDR3 covers 14 residues. This CDR3 is CASRGQGRDTEAFF. CDR3 nucleotides: TGTGCCAGCAGAGGACAGGGGCGGGACACTGAAGCTTTCTTT.

This clone was detected once. The rearrangement links TRBV15 to TRBJ1-6, with a possible D match to TRBD1 (6 bases). V was pared by 0 bases and J by 7 bases, with 16 bases between. The CDR3 has 17 residues. CDR1 and CDR2 (germline): LNHNV, YYDKDF (reference sequence). CDR3 nucleotides: TGTGCCACCAGCAGAGATAGAGGGACACCGAGAAATTCACCCCTCCACTTT. It specifies CATSRDRGTPRNSPLHF.

This chain connects TRBV7-2 to TRBJ2-2; D possibly corresponds to TRBD1 (6 bases). The V and J ends lost 2 bases and 4 bases respectively, with 20 bases between them. Per the germline V gene, CDR1 is SGHTA and CDR2 is FQGNSA. The CDR3 extends over 18 amino acids. The CDR3 DNA follows: TGTGCCAGCAGCTTAAATAACCCCTCTGGGGGCGGCACCGGGGAGCTGTTTTTT. It is translated as CASSLNNPSGGGTGELFF.

The rearrangement joins TRBV7-3 to TRBJ2-3, with TRBD2 identical over 9 bases. Losses at the gene ends were 5 bases for V and 4 bases for J; bases not matched to a gene: 7. CDR1 and CDR2 from the germline V gene are SGHTA and FQGTGA. The CDR3 spans 15 residues. In DNA form, the CDR3 reads TGTGCCAGCAGCAGGACTAGCGAGGTCGCAGATACGCAGTATTTT. Translation gives CASSRTSEVADTQYF.

J is TRBJ1-5 and V is TRBV6-2 or TRBV6-3; D unresolved. Germline CDR1 MNHEY, CDR2 SVGEGT. The V end lost 6 bases, the J end lost 10 bases, and 10 bases lay between the germline ends. The CDR3 is 11 amino acids. CDR3 loop: CASSDTGPQHF. The CDR3 DNA follows: TGTGCCAGCAGCGACACCGGTCCCCAGCATTTT.

V gene TRBV6-5 combines with J gene TRBJ2-4, with D tentatively TRBD1 (5 bases). CDR3 length: 15 amino acids. With 2 bases removed from V and 0 bases from J, the gap between germline ends came to 8 bases. CDR1 is MNHEY, CDR2 SVGAGI, per germline. DNA for the CDR3: TGTGCCAGCAGTTACGACGGACAAGCCAAAAACATTCAGTACTTC. Encoded protein: CASSYDGQAKNIQYF.

This chain links TRBV6-5 with TRBJ1-1, with TRBD1 matching 10 bases. CDR1 and CDR2 from the germline V gene are MNHEY and SVGAGI. The CDR3 sequence is 16 residues long. V lost 0 bases to trimming and J lost 5 bases; unmatched junction nucleotides: 6. CDR3 nucleotide sequence: TGTGCCAGCAGTTACTCCTCGGGGACAGGGGTAACTGAAGCTTTCTTT. Translated: CASSYSSGTGVTEAFF.

In this sample, this clone turned up a few times. The chain links TRBV7-9 to TRBJ1-5; D is undetermined. Germline-derived CDR1 and CDR2 are SEHNR and FQNEAQ (reference sequence). This CDR3 has 13 residues. V lost 4 bases, J lost 5 bases, and 9 bases lay in between. The CDR3 protein is CASSSLGDQPQHF. For the CDR3, the DNA is TGTGCCAGCAGCTCGCTCGGCGATCAGCCCCAGCATTTT.

This chain uses TRBV5-1 with TRBJ2-5, with D possibly matching TRBD1 (6 bases). Trimming shortened V by 4 bases and J by 0 bases, and 10 bases separated the two germline ends. The CDR3 covers 14 residues. Germline lookup yields CDR1 SGHRS and CDR2 YFSETQ. This CDR3 reads CASSQGHHQETQYF. The CDR3 DNA reads as TGCGCCAGCAGCCAGGGACACCACCAAGAGACCCAGTACTTC.

The gene calls are TRBV2 and TRBJ2-1, with 9 bases fitting TRBD2. Germline CDR1 reads SNHLY; CDR2 reads FYNNEI. J gave up 9 bases and V 3 bases, and 9 bases lay outside the gene matches. The CDR3 consists of 15 residues. CDR3 DNA sequence: TGTGCCAGCAGTGACGCGCGGGAGGGCCCCGGTGAGCAGTTCTTC. Residues: CASSDAREGPGEQFF.

This clone was recorded once. The chain couples TRBV27 to TRBJ2-1; a possible D gene is TRBD1 (6 bases). V was cut by 3 bases and J by 3 bases, with 9 bases left in between. This CDR3 is 14 amino acids long. Germline CDR1 MNHEY, CDR2 SMNVEV (reference sequence). The CDR3 loop is CASSLVGHYNEQFF. The DNA for the CDR3 is TGTGCCAGCAGTTTGGTGGGACACTACAATGAGCAGTTCTTC.

The chain recombines TRBV30 with TRBJ1-2; perhaps TRBD1 as D (5 bases). The CDR3 sequence is 13 residues long. V was cut by 0 bases and J by 3 bases, with 8 bases left in between. Germline-derived CDR1 and CDR2 are GTSNPN and SVGIG (reference sequence). DNA of the CDR3: TGTGCCTGGAGTGTAGCGGGGCACTATGGCTACACCTTC. As protein: CAWSVAGHYGYTF.

The J gene is TRBJ2-1, the V gene TRBV7-2; the match to TRBD2 covers 8 bases. This CDR3 has 15 amino acids. The J segment lost 6 bases and the V segment lost 3 bases, leaving 7 bases of the junction unmatched. Germline assignment: CDR1 SGHTA and CDR2 FQGNSA. The CDR3 DNA reads TGTGCCAGCAGCTTGTTAGCGGGGAGGGGCAATGAGCAGTTCTTC. Its translation is CASSLLAGRGNEQFF.

The rearrangement links TRBV28 to TRBJ1-2, with D perhaps matching TRBD1 (6 bases). CDR1 MDHEN and CDR2 SYDVKM come from the germline V gene. The CDR3 loop spans 16 amino acids. Trimming pared 5 bases from V and 4 bases from J, leaving 20 bases between. DNA of the CDR3: TGTGCCAGCAGTGGCCCCGTGGGGGCGAGTTTCTATGGCTACACCTTC. Protein sequence: CASSGPVGASFYGYTF.

This chain links TRBV30 with TRBJ1-2, with D possibly matching TRBD1 (6 bases). Trimming removed 2 bases from V and 8 bases from J, with 12 bases in between. Germline CDR1 GTSNPN, CDR2 SVGIG (reference sequence). The length of the CDR3 is 12 residues. CDR3: CAWSSTGKGYTF. In DNA, the CDR3 is TGTGCCTGGAGTTCAACAGGGAAAGGCTACACCTTC.